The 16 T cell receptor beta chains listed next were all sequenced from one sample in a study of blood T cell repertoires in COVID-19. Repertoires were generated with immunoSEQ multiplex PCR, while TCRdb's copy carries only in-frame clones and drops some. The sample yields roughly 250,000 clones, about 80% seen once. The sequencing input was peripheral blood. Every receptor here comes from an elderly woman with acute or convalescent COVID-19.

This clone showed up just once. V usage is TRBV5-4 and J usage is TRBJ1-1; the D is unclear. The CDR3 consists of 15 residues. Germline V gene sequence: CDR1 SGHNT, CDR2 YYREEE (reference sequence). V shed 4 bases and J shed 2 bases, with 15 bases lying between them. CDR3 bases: TGTGCCAGCAGCCCCCGGGGTGGGGTTAACACTGAAGCTTTCTTT. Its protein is CASSPRGGVNTEAFF.

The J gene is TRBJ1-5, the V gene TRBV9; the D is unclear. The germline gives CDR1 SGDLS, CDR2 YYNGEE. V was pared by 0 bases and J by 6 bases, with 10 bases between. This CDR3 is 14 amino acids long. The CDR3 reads CASSVDPGSQPQHF. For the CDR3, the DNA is TGTGCCAGCAGCGTAGACCCGGGGAGTCAGCCCCAGCATTTT.

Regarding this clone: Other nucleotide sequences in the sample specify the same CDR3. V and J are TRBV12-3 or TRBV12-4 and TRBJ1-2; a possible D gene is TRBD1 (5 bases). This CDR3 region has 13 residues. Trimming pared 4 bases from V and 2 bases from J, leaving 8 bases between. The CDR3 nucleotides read TGTGCCAGCAGTTCAGGGTCCAACTATGGCTACACCTTC. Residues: CASSSGSNYGYTF.

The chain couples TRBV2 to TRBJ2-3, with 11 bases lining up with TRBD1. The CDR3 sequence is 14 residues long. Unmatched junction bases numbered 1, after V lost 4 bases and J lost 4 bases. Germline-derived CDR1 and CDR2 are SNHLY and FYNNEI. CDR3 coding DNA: TGTGCCAGCAGTGCGGGACAGGGGGCAGATACGCAGTATTTT. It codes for CASSAGQGADTQYF.

The DNA of the CDR3 is TGTGCCAGCAGTGAAGAGCCCACTAAGAGGGGGACGCAGTATTTT. It is translated as CASSEEPTKRGTQYF. V gene TRBV6-1 combines with J gene TRBJ2-3, with a tentative D call TRBD1 (6 bases). Germline-derived CDR1 and CDR2 are MNHNS and SASEGT. Trimming cost V 1 base and J 9 bases, with 17 bases left between them. The CDR3 spans 15 residues.

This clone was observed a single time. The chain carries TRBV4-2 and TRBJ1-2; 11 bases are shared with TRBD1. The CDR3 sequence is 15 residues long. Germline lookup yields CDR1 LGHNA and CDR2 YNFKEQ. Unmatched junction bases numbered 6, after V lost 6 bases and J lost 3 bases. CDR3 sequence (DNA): TGTGCCAGCAGATCCGGGACAGGGGGTGACTATGGCTACACCTTC. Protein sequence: CASRSGTGGDYGYTF.

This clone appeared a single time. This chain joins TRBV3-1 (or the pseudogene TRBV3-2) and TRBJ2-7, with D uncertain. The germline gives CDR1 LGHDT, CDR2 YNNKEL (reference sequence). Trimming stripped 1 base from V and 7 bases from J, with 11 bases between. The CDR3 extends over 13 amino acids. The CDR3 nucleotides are TGTGCCAGCAGCCAAGGGCTTCGTCAAGAGCAGTACTTC. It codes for CASSQGLRQEQYF.

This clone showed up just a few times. Here the CDR3 reads CSAGDRVAEAFF. The CDR3 DNA reads TGCAGCGCCGGGGACAGGGTCGCTGAAGCTTTCTTT. The V call is TRBV29-1, the J call TRBJ1-1; 9 positions match TRBD1. V gave up 7 bases and J gave up 6 bases; unmatched junction bases: 6. This CDR3 comprises 12 residues. The germline gives CDR1 SQVTM, CDR2 ANQGSEA.

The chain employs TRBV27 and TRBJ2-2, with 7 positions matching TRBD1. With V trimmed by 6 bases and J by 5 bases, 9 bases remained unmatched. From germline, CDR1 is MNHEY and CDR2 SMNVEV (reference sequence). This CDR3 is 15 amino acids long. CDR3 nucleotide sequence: TGTGCCAGCAGCGCTGACAGGGTAATAACCGGGGAGCTGTTTTTT. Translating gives CASSADRVITGELFF.

The DNA for the CDR3 is TGTGCCAGCAGCCTCCTGGGCGGGGGGGCTTCAGATACGCAGTATTTT. Translation: CASSLLGGGASDTQYF. The V call is TRBV7-3, the J call TRBJ2-3; 9 bases map to TRBD2. The CDR3 length is 16 residues. Germline V CDR1 and CDR2: SGHTA, FQGTGA. The V gene end was trimmed by 5 bases and the J gene end by 4 bases; junction bases not matched to a gene: 10.

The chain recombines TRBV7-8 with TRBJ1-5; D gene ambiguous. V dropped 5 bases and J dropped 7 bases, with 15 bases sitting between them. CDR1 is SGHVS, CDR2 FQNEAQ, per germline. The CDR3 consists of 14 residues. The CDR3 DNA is TGTGCCAGCAGCCTTCTGGAGGGAAAACAGCCCCAGCATTTT. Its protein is CASSLLEGKQPQHF. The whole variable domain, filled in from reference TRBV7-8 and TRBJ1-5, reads GAGVSQSPRYKVAKRGQDVALRCDPISGHVSLFWYQQALGQGPEFLTYFQNEAQLDKSGLPSDRFFAERPEGSVSTLKIQRTQQEDSAVYLCASSLLEGKQPQHFGDGTRLSIL.

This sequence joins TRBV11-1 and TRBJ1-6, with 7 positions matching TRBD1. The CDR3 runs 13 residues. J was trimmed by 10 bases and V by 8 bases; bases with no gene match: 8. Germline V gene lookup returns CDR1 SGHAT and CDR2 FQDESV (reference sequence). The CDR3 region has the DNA TGTGCCAGCCAAGACAGGGAGGACTCACCCCTCCACTTT. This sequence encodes CASQDREDSPLHF.

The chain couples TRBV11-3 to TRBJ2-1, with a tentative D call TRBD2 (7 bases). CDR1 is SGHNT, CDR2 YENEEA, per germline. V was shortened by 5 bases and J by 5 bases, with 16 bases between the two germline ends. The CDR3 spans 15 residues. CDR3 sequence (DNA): TGTGCCAGCAGCCTAAGGGGGGGAAGGGACAATGAGCAGTTCTTC. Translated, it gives CASSLRGGRDNEQFF.

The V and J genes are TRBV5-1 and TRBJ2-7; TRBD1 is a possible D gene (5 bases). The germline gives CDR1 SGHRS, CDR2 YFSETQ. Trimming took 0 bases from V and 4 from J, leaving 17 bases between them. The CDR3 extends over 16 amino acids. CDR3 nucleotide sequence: TGCGCCAGCAGCTTGGAAGCTGGGGCGCGAGCATACGAGCAGTACTTC. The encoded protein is CASSLEAGARAYEQYF.

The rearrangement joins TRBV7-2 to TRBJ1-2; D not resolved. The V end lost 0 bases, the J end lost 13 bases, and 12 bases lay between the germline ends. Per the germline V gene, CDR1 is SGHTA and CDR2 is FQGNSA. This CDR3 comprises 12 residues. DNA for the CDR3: TGTGCCAGCAGCTTAGCGATGGGAGTGGGCACCTTC. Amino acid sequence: CASSLAMGVGTF.

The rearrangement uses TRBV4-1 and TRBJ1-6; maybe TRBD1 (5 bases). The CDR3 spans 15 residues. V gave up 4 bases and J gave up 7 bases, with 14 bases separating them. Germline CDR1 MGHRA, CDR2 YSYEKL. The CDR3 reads CASSRVGGDNSPLHF. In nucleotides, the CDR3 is TGCGCCAGCAGCCGCGTCGGGGGGGACAATTCACCCCTCCACTTT.